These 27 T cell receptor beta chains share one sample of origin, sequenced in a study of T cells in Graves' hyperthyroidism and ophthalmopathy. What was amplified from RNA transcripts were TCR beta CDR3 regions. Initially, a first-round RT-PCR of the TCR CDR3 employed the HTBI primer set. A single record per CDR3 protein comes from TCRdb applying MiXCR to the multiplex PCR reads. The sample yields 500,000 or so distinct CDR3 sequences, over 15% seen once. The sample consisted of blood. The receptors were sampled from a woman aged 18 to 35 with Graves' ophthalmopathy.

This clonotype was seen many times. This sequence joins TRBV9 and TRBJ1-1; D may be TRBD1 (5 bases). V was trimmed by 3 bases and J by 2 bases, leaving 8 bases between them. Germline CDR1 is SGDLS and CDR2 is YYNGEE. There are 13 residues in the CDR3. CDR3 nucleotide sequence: TGTGCCAGCAGCGGAGGGGACAACACTGAAGCTTTCTTT. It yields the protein CASSGGDNTEAFF.

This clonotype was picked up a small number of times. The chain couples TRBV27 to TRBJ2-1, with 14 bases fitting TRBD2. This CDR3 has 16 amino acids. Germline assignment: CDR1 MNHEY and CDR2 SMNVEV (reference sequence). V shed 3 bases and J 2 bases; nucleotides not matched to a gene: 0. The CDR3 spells CASSLTSGRAYNEQFF. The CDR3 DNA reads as TGTGCCAGCAGTTTGACTAGCGGGAGGGCCTACAATGAGCAGTTCTTC.

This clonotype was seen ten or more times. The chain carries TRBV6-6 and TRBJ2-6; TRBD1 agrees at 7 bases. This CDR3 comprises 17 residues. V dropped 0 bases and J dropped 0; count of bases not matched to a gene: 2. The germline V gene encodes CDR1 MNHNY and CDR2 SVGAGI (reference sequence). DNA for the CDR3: TGTGCCAGCAGTTACTCTGGACAGGCCTCTGGGGCCAACGTCCTGACTTTC. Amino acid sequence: CASSYSGQASGANVLTF.

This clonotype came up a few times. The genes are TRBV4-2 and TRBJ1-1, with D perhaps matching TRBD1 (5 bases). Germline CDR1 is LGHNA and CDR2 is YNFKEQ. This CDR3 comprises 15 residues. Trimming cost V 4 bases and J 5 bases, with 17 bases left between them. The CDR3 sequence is CASSPAQGGGTEAFF. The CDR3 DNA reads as TGTGCCAGCAGCCCGGCGCAGGGTGGGGGGACTGAAGCTTTCTTT.

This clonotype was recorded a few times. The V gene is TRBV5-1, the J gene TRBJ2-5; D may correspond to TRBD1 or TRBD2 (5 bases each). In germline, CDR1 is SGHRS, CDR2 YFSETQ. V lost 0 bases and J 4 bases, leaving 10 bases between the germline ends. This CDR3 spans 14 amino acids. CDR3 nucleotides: TGCGCCAGCAGCTTGGCCGGGGCTGGAGAGACCCAGTACTTC. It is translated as CASSLAGAGETQYF. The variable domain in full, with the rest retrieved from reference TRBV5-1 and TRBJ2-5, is KAGVTQTPRYLIKTRGQQVTLSCSPISGHRSVSWYQQTPGQGLQFLFEYFSETQRNKGNFPGRFSGRQFSNSRSEMNVSTLELGDSALYLCASSLAGAGETQYFGPGTRLLVL.

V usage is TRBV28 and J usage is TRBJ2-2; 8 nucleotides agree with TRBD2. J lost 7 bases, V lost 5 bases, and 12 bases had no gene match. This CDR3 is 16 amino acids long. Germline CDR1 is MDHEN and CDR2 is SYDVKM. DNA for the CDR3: TGTGCCAGCAGTACGGGGGGGGCAGGTTTTGGCGGGGAGCTGTTTTTT. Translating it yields CASSTGGAGFGGELFF. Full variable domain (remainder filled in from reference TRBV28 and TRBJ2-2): DVKVTQSSRYLVKRTGEKVFLECVQDMDHENMFWYRQDPGLGLRLIYFSYDVKMKEKGDIPEGYSVSREKKERFSLILESASTNQTSMYLCASSTGGAGFGGELFFGEGSRLTVL.

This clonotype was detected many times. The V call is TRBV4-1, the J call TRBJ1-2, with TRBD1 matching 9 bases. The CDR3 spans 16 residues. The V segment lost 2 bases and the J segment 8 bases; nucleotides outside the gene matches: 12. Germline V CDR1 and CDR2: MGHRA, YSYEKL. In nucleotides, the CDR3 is TGCGCCAGCAGCCAACTACCGTTGGGACAGGGAAACGGCTACACCTTC. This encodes CASSQLPLGQGNGYTF.

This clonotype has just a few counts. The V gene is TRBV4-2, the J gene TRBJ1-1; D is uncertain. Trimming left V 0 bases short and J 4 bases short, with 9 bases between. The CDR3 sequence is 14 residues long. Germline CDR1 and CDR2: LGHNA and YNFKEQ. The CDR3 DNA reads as TGTGCCAGCAGCCAAGAGTGGGGAGGCACTGAAGCTTTCTTT. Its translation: CASSQEWGGTEAFF.

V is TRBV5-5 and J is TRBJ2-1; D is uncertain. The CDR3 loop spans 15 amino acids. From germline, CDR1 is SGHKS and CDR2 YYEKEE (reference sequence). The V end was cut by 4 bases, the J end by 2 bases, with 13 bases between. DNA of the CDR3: TGTGCCAGCAGCATGGTTTTAGGGACCTACAATGAGCAGTTCTTC. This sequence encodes CASSMVLGTYNEQFF.

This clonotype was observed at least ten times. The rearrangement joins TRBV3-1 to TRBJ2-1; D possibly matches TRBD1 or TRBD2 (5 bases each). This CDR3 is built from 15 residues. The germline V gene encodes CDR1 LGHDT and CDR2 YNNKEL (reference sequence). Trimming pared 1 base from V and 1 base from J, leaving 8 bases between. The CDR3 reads CASSQVGDSYNEQFF. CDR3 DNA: TGTGCCAGCAGCCAAGTGGGGGATTCCTACAATGAGCAGTTCTTC.

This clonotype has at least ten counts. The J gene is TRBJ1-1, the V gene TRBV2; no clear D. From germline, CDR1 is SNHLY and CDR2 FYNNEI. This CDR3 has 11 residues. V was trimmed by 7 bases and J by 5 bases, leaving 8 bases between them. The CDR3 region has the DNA TGTGCCAGCAATCCGGAGACTGAAGCTTTCTTT. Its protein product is CASNPETEAFF.

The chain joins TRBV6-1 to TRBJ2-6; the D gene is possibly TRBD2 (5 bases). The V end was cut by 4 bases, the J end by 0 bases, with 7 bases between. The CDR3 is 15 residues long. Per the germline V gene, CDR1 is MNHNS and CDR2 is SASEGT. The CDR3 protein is CASSAGSSGANVLTF. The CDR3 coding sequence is TGTGCCAGCAGTGCGGGGAGCTCTGGGGCCAACGTCCTGACTTTC.

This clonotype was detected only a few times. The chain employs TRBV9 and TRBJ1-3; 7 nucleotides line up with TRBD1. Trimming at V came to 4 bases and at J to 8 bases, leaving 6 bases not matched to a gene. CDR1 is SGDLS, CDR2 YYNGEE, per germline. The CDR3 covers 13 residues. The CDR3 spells CASSRGQGDTIYF. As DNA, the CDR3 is TGTGCCAGCAGCCGGGGTCAGGGGGACACCATATATTTT.

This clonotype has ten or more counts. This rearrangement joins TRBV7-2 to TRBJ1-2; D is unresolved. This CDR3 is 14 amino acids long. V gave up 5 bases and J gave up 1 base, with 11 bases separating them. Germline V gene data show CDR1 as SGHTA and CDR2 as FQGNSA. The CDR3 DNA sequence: TGTGCCAGCAGCGCTAGGCCCGTTAACTATGGCTACACCTTC. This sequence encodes CASSARPVNYGYTF.

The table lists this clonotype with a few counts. CDR3 sequence (DNA): TGTGCCAGTAACCTTGCGGAGGGGGCTGGGGACACTGAAGCTTTCTTT. Amino acid sequence: CASNLAEGAGDTEAFF. The chain couples TRBV19 to TRBJ1-1; 7 bases line up with TRBD1. V lost 7 bases and J lost 3; bases outside the gene matches: 14. The CDR3 consists of 16 residues. Per the germline V gene, CDR1 is LNHDA and CDR2 is SQIVND (reference sequence).

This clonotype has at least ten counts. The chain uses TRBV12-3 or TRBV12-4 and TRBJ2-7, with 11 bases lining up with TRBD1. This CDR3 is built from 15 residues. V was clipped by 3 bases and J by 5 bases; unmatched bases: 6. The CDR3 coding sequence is TGTGCCAGCAGTTTCGGGACAGGGGGGATGAACGAGCAGTACTTC. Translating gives CASSFGTGGMNEQYF.

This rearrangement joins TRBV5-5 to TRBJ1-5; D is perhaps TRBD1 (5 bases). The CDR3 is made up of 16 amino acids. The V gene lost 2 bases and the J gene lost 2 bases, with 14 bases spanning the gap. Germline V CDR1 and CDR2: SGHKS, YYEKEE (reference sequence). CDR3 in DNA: TGTGCCAGCAGCTTATTAGGCTCGGGGGGCAATCAGCCCCAGCATTTT. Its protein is CASSLLGSGGNQPQHF. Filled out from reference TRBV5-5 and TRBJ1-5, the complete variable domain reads DAGVTQSPTHLIKTRGQQVTLRCSPISGHKSVSWYQQVLGQGPQFIFQYYEKEERGRGNFPDRFSARQFPNYSSELNVNALLLGDSALYLCASSLLGSGGNQPQHFGDGTRLSIL.

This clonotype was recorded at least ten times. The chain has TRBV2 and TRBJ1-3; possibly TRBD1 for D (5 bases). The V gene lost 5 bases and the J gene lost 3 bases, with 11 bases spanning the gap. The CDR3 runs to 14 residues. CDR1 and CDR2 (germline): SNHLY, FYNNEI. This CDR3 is CASSRPQVGNTIYF. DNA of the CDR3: TGTGCCAGCAGTCGCCCACAGGTTGGAAACACCATATATTTT.

CDR3 protein: CASSLAGTGVPFF. CDR3 sequence (DNA): TGTGCCAGCAGCTTAGCAGGGACAGGGGTTCCGTTCTTC. The V gene is TRBV13, the J gene TRBJ2-1; 10 bases are a match to TRBD1. The junction had 6 bases not matched to a gene; V was cut back by 1 base and J by 15 bases. Germline lookup yields CDR1 PRHDT and CDR2 FYEKMQ (reference sequence). The CDR3 has 13 amino acids.

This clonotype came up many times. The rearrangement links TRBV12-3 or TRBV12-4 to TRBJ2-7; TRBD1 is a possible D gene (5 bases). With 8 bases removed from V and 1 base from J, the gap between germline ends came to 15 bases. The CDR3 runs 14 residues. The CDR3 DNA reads TGTGCCAGCGGAGAGTACCAGGGTTCCTACGAGCAGTACTTC. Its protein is CASGEYQGSYEQYF.

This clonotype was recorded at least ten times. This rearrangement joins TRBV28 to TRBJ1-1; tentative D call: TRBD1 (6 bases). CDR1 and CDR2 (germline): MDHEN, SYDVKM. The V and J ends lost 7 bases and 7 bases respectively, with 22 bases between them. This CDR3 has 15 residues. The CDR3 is CASTVYPRQAREAFF. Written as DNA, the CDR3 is TGTGCCAGCACAGTTTATCCCCGACAGGCCCGTGAAGCTTTCTTT.

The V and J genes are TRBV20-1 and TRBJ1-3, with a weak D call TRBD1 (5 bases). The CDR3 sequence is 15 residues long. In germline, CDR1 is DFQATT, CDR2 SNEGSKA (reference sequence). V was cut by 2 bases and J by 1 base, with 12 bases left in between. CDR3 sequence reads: CSARSGLVSGNTIYF. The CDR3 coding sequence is TGCAGTGCTAGATCAGGGCTCGTGTCTGGAAACACCATATATTTT.

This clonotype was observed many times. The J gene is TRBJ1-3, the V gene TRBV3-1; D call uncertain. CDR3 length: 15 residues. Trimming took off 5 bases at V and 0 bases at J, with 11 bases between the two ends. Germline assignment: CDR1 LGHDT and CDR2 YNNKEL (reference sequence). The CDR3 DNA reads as TGTGCCAGCAGCAACCCCGGGGACTCTGGAAACACCATATATTTT. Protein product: CASSNPGDSGNTIYF. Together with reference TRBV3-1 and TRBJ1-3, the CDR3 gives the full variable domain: DTAVSQTPKYLVTQMGNDKSIKCEQNLGHDTMYWYKQDSKKFLKIMFSYNNKELIINETVPNRFSPKSPDKAHLNLHINSLELGDSAVYFCASSNPGDSGNTIYFGEGSWLTVV.

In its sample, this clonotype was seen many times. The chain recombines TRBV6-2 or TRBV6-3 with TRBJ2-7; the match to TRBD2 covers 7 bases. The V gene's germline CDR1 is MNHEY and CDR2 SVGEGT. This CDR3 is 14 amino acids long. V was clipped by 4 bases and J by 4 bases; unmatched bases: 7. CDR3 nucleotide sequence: TGTGCCAGCAGTTCAGCGGGATTCGGGTACGAGCAGTACTTC. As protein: CASSSAGFGYEQYF.

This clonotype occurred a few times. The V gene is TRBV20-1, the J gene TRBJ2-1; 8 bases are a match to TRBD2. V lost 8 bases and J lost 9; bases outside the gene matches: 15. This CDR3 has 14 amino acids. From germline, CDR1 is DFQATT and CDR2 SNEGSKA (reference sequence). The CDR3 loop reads CSTLAEGVSGEQFF. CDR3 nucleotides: TGCAGTACACTAGCGGAGGGGGTCTCCGGTGAGCAGTTCTTC.

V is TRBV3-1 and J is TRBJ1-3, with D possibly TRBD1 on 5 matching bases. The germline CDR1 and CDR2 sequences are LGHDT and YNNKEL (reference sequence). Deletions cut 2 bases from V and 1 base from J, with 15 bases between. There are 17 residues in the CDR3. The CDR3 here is CASSQWGVAGSGNTIYF. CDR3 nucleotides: TGTGCCAGCAGCCAATGGGGGGTGGCTGGGTCTGGAAACACCATATATTTT.

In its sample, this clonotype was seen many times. The CDR3 loop reads CAWSPGTSGGYEQYF. DNA of the CDR3: TGTGCCTGGAGCCCCGGGACTAGCGGGGGCTACGAGCAGTACTTC. The chain has TRBV30 and TRBJ2-7, with 14 bases fitting TRBD2. V dropped 3 bases and J dropped 3; count of bases not matched to a gene: 4. The CDR3 has 15 residues. CDR1 and CDR2 from the germline V gene are GTSNPN and SVGIG (reference sequence).